Shown below are 5 T cell receptor beta chains from a single sample sequenced in a study of shared clonotypes between healthy human individuals. Only in-frame clones appear in the TCRdb table, and some are missing; sequencing was by immunoSEQ multiplex PCR. The table lists about 2.4 million clones, approximately 94% of them singletons, with 0.11% to 0.15% in the top ten. Sequencing was done on a sample of naive CD4+ T cells sorted from blood. Subset in this sample: CD45RA+ positively selected. The source of these receptors is a man between 18 and 29 years old in good health.

Turning to this clone: This specimen includes other DNA sequences encoding the same CDR3. The chain carries TRBV18 and TRBJ1-6, with D possibly matching TRBD1 (5 bases). The CDR3 covers 13 residues. Trimming took off 3 bases at V and 7 bases at J, with 7 bases between the two ends. Germline CDR1 reads KGHSH; CDR2 reads LQKENI. The CDR3 region is CASSPGGNSPLHF. DNA of the CDR3: TGTGCCAGCTCACCGGGGGGAAATTCACCCCTCCACTTT.

The rearrangement links TRBV9 to TRBJ2-1; TRBD2 matches 9 bases. V lost 0 bases and J lost 8; bases outside the gene matches: 6. Germline CDR1 and CDR2: SGDLS and YYNGEE. The CDR3 extends over 15 amino acids. The CDR3 is CASSVDGAGGYEQFF. In DNA, the CDR3 is TGTGCCAGCAGCGTAGACGGTGCGGGAGGGTATGAGCAGTTCTTC.

The chain is built from TRBV30 and TRBJ2-4; D possibly corresponds to TRBD1 (5 bases). V lost 7 bases, J lost 0 bases, and 7 bases lay in between. This CDR3 has 12 amino acids. In germline, CDR1 is GTSNPN, CDR2 SVGIG (reference sequence). The CDR3 spells CAFQGAKNIQYF. As DNA, the CDR3 is TGTGCCTTCCAGGGAGCCAAAAACATTCAGTACTTC.

The chain combines TRBV7-2 with TRBJ2-7, with 8 bases matching TRBD1. The CDR3 totals 16 residues. Per the germline V gene, CDR1 is SGHTA and CDR2 is FQGNSA. V dropped 3 bases and J dropped 1; count of bases not matched to a gene: 8. The CDR3 region is CASSFSGQGASYEQYF. CDR3 bases: TGTGCCAGCAGCTTTTCAGGGCAGGGGGCATCCTACGAGCAGTACTTC.

The chain is built from TRBV6-5 and TRBJ2-5, with 7 bases identical to TRBD1. The assigned J gene may be wrong: the sequence end matches TRBJ2-7 better. Germline CDR1 is MNHEY and CDR2 is SVGAGI. The CDR3 covers 14 residues. The CDR3 nucleotides read TGTGCCAGCAGTGGGCGACAGGGAACCTACGAGCAGTACTTC. The encoded protein is CASSGRQGTYEQYF.